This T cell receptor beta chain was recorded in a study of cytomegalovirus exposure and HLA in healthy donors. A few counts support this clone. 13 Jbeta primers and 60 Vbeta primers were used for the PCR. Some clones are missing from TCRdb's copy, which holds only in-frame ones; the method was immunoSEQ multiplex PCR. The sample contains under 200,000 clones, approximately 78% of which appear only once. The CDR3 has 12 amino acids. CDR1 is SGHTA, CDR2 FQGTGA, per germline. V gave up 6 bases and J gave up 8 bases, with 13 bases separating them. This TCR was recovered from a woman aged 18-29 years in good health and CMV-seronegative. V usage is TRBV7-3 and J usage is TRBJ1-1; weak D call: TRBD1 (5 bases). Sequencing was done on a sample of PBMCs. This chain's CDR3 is CASSPGLGEAFF. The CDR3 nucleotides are TGTGCCAGCAGTCCAGGGTTGGGAGAAGCTTTCTTT. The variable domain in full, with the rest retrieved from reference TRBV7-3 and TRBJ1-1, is GAGVSQTPSNKVTEKGKYVELRCDPISGHTALYWYRQSLGQGPEFLIYFQGTGAADDSGLPNDRFFAVRPEGSVSTLKIQRTERGDSAVYLCASSPGLGEAFFGQGTRLTVV.